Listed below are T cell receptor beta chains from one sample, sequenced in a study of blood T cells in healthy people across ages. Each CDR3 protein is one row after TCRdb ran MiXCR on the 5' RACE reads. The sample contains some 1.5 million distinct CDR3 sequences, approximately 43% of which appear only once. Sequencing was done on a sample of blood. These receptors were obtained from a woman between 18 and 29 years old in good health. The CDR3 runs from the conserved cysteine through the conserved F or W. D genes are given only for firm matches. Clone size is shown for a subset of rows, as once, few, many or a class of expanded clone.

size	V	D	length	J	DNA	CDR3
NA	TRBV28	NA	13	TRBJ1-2	TGTGCCAGCAGTTGCGGGCAGAACTATGGCTACACCTTC	CASSCGQNYGYTF
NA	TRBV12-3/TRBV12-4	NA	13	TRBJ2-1	TGTGCCAGCAGTTTACTCGCGGACAATGAGCGGTTCTTC	CASSLLADNERFF
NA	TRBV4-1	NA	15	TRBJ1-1	TGCGCCAGCAGCCAACCAGACGGGATGGGGACTGAAGCTTTCTTT	CASSQPDGMGTEAFF
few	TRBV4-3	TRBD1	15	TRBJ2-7	TGCGCCAGCAGCCAGGAGGACAGGCGGGCCTACGAGCAGTACTTC	CASSQEDRRAYEQYF
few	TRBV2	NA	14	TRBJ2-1	TGTGCCAGCGCCGGGACTAACAGGGCCAATGAGCAGTTCTTC	CASAGTNRANEQFF
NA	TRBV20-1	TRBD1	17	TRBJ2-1	TGCAGTGCTAGAGCCGAAACCGACAGGGCCTATTACAATGAGCAGTTCTTC	CSARAETDRAYYNEQFF
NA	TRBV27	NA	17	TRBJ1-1	TGTGCCAGCAGTTCGTCAGTGGACGCCGGGATGAACACTGAAGCTTTCTTT	CASSSSVDAGMNTEAFF
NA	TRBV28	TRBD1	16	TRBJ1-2	TGTGCCAGCAGCCGGCTGAGGGACAGGGGGCTCAATGTCTACACCTTC	CASSRLRDRGLNVYTF
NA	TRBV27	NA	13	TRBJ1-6	TGTGCCAGCAGTTTAGGCCTTAATTCACCCCTCCACTTT	CASSLGLNSPLHF
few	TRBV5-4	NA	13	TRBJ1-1	TGTGCCAGCAGAAACAACTTCCAGCATGAAGCTTTCTTT	CASRNNFQHEAFF
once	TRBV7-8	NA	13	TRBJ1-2	TGTGCCAGCAGCTTAGAGGGACACTATGGCTACACCTTC	CASSLEGHYGYTF
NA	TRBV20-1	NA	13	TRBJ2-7	TGCAGTGCTAGTACGGGAGACGTCTACGAGCAGTACTTC	CSASTGDVYEQYF
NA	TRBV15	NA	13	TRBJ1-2	TGTGCCACCAGCAGAGGCGGGGGTGATGGCTACACCTTC	CATSRGGGDGYTF
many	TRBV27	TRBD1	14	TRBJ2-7	TGTGCCAGCAGTTTGACAGGGGGATTCTACGAGCAGTACTTC	CASSLTGGFYEQYF
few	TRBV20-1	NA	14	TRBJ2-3	TGCAGTGCTACCCCCTCAGGGGGAGGTGATACGCAGTATTTT	CSATPSGGGDTQYF
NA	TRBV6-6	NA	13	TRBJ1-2	TGTGCCACCTCCGGGGTGCCCCGGAGTGGCTACACCTTC	CATSGVPRSGYTF
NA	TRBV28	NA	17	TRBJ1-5	TGTGCCACCGAGCCACCCAGAAAAGGACCCCGGGAGCAGCCCCAGCATTTT	CATEPPRKGPREQPQHF
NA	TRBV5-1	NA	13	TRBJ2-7	TGCGCCAGCAGCATCTACCCCTCCTACGAGCAGTACTTC	CASSIYPSYEQYF
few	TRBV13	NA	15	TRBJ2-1	TGTGCCAGCAGCTTAACGGACAAGTCCTACAATGAGCAGTTCTTC	CASSLTDKSYNEQFF
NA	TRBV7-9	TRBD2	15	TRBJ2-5	TGTGCCAGCAGCTCAGTAGCGGGAGGAGACAATGAGCAGTACTTC	CASSSVAGGDNEQYF
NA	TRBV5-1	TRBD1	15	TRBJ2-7	TGCGTCAGCAGTCTAATTCCGGGACAGAACTACGAGCAGTACTTC	CVSSLIPGQNYEQYF
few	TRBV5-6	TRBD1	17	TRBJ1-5	TGTGCCAGCAGCTTGGCCGGAGGACAGGGGACGAATCAGCCCCAGCATTTT	CASSLAGGQGTNQPQHF
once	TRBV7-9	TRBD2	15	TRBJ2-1	TGTGCCAGCAGCGTGACTAGCGGGAGATTCTATGAGCAGTTCTTC	CASSVTSGRFYEQFF
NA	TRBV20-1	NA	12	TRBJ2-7	TGCAGTGCTAGAGAGGGTTACTACGAGCAGTACTTC	CSAREGYYEQYF
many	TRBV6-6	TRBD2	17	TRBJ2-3	TGTGCCAGCAGTCCTGGGACTAGCGGGAGGAGGTTGGATACGCAGTATTTT	CASSPGTSGRRLDTQYF
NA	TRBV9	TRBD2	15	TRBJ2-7	TGTGCCAGCAGCGCAGCGGACCGGGAGGCCTACGAGCAGTACTTC	CASSAADREAYEQYF
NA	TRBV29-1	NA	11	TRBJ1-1	TGCAGCGGGGGAGAGAACACTGAAGCTTTCTTT	CSGGENTEAFF
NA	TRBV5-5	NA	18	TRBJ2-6	TGTGCCAGCAGCTCCATTCTCAAAGCCCCCCCTGGGGCCAACGTCCTGACTTTC	CASSSILKAPPGANVLTF
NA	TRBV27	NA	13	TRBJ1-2	TGTGCCAGCAGTATGGGGGTATCAAGTGGCTACACCTTC	CASSMGVSSGYTF
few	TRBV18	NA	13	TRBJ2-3	TGTGCCAGCTCACCAATAGGGGAAAATACGCAGTATTTT	CASSPIGENTQYF
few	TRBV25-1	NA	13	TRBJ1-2	TGTGCCAGCAGCGAAAGTCTCCCCTATGGCTACACCTTC	CASSESLPYGYTF
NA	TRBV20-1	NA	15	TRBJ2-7	TGCTGTGCTAGAGGGCGGGCTAGGAGCTCCTACGAGCAGTACTTC	CCARGRARSSYEQYF
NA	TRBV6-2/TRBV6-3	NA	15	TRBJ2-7	TGTGCCAGCAGTTACCCAGTCACACCTACCTACGAGCAGTACTTC	CASSYPVTPTYEQYF
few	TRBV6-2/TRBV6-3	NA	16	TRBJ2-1	TGTGCCAGCAGTTACCCGGCGGCGGGGCGCTACAATGAGCAGTTCTTC	CASSYPAAGRYNEQFF
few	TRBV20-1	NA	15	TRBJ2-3	TGCAGTGCTAGGAATGGGGGTTGGAGGACAGATACGCAGTATTTT	CSARNGGWRTDTQYF
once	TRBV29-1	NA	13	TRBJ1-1	TGCAGCGTTGTCGCCAGGGTGGGCACTGAAGCTTTCTTT	CSVVARVGTEAFF
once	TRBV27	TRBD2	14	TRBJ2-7	TGTGCCAGCAGTGCGGGAGGGAACTCTAACGAGCAGTACTTC	CASSAGGNSNEQYF
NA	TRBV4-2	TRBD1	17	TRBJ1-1	TGTGCCAGCAGCCAAGTGCGGTTGAGGACAGGGGGCGAAAAAGCTTTCTTT	CASSQVRLRTGGEKAFF
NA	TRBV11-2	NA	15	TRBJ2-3	TGTGCCAGCAGCCTCACCGTGAGGAGCACAGATACGCAGTATTTT	CASSLTVRSTDTQYF
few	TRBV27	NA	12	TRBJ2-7	TGTGCCAGCAGTCCCAAATTGGGGGAGCAGTACTTC	CASSPKLGEQYF
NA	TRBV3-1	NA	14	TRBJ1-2	TGTGCCAGCAGCCGGATGGGCAGTAACTATGGCTACACCTTC	CASSRMGSNYGYTF
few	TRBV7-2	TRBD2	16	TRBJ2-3	TGTGCCAGCAGCCCCTCGGGGGGACTAGTCGCAGATACGCAGTATTTT	CASSPSGGLVADTQYF
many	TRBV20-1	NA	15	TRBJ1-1	TGCAGTGCTAGGAGGGGTCAGGGACGGGGCACTGAAGCTTTCTTT	CSARRGQGRGTEAFF
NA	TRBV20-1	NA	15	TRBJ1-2	TGCAGTGCTAGAGATCTAACAAGGGTGAACTATGGCTACACCTTC	CSARDLTRVNYGYTF
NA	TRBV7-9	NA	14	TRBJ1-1	TGTGCCAGCAGCTCCGCTCAGGGCGGGACTGAAGCTTTCTTT	CASSSAQGGTEAFF
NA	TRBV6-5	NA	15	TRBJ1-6	TGTGCCAGCAGTTACCATGGCAGGATGGATTCACCCCTCCACTTT	CASSYHGRMDSPLHF
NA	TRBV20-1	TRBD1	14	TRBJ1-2	TGCAGTGCCCGAGGACAGGAGACACCCTATGGCTACACCTTC	CSARGQETPYGYTF
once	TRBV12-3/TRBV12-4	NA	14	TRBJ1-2	TGTGCCAGCAGTCTCAGCCTTCCTAACTGTGGCTACACCTTC	CASSLSLPNCGYTF
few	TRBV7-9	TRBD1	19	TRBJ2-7	TGTGCCAGCAGGCAATCACTTCCCCAGACGGGACAGGCATCCTACGAGCAGTACTTC	CASRQSLPQTGQASYEQYF
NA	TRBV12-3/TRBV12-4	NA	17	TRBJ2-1	TGTGCCAGCAGTTTAAGCGTGTGGGGGGGCCTGAAAAATGAGCAGTTCTTC	CASSLSVWGGLKNEQFF